Listed below are T cell receptor beta chains from one sample, sequenced in a study of identical twins. TCRdb re-analysed the 5' RACE reads in MiXCR, keeping a single row per CDR3 protein. This table holds about 520,000 distinct CDR3 sequences, roughly 21% found once. This same sample was also part of a study on T cells expressing NK-cell markers.

The specimen was CD4+ T cells sorted from blood. The receptors shown here come from a woman younger than 30 in good health. The CDR3 runs from the conserved cysteine through the conserved F or W. A D gene is named only where the DNA matches it firmly. A clone size is listed for some rows: how often the clone was seen (once, few, many), or a class if it is expanded.

CASTQSLGEQYF	TGTGCCAGCACCCAGAGTCTGGGAGAGCAGTACTTC	TRBJ2-7	TRBV7-6	NA	NA
CASRIGSGSYEQYF	TGCGCCAGCAGAATTGGTAGCGGGAGTTACGAGCAGTACTTC	TRBJ2-7	TRBV5-1	NA	TRBD2
CASSLGGGIRELFF	TGTGCCAGCAGTCTGGGGGGAGGGATAAGGGAGCTGTTTTTT	TRBJ2-2	TRBV6-1	few	TRBD2
CASSSEERANQPQHF	TGTGCCAGCAGTTCTGAAGAACGGGCAAATCAGCCCCAGCATTTT	TRBJ1-5	TRBV6-5	NA	NA
CASSFSMGHYGYTF	TGTGCCAGCAGTTTTAGCATGGGCCACTATGGCTACACCTTC	TRBJ1-2	TRBV12-3/TRBV12-4	many	NA
CASSYEGLAGIYEQYF	TGTGCCAGCAGTTACGAAGGACTAGCGGGCATCTACGAGCAGTACTTC	TRBJ2-7	TRBV6-2/TRBV6-3	few	TRBD2
CATQGGGTGELFF	TGTGCCACTCAGGGAGGAGGCACCGGGGAGCTGTTTTTT	TRBJ2-2	TRBV24-1	few	NA
CASSYKPYNEQFF	TGTGCCAGCAGTTACAAGCCATACAATGAGCAGTTCTTC	TRBJ2-1	TRBV6-5	few	NA
CASSPSGGDGEQFF	TGTGCCAGCAGCCCAAGTGGGGGGGACGGTGAGCAGTTCTTC	TRBJ2-1	TRBV11-2	NA	TRBD2
CASRPQGLSEAFF	TGTGCCAGCAGACCACAGGGATTATCTGAAGCTTTCTTT	TRBJ1-1	TRBV12-3/TRBV12-4	NA	NA
CASESRDRKPDF	TGTGCCAGCGAGTCCCGGGACCGAAAGCCAGACTTC	TRBJ2-5	TRBV6-5	NA	NA
CASSPDRAGNSPLHF	TGCGCCAGCAGCCCGGACAGGGCTGGTAATTCACCCCTCCACTTT	TRBJ1-6	TRBV5-1	NA	TRBD1
CASRGLAGADEQFF	TGTGCCAGCAGGGGACTAGCGGGAGCTGATGAGCAGTTCTTC	TRBJ2-1	TRBV12-3/TRBV12-4	NA	TRBD2
CASSVDGTDTQYF	TGTGCCAGCAGCGTAGACGGCACAGATACGCAGTATTTT	TRBJ2-3	TRBV9	few	NA
CASSQSRVYGYTF	TGTGCCAGCAGCCAAAGTAGGGTATATGGCTACACCTTC	TRBJ1-2	TRBV14	NA	NA
CAIGQGETDTQYF	TGTGCTATCGGACAGGGTGAGACAGATACGCAGTATTTT	TRBJ2-3	TRBV7-7	once	TRBD1
CSAVHSAKGSYNEQFF	TGCAGTGCAGTCCACTCAGCGAAAGGCTCCTACAATGAGCAGTTCTTC	TRBJ2-1	TRBV20-1	NA	NA
CASSLASVAGVYEQYF	TGCGCCAGCAGCTTGGCCTCGGTTGCGGGGGTTTACGAGCAGTACTTC	TRBJ2-7	TRBV5-1	few	TRBD2
CASRENPGGPGELFF	TGTGCCAGCAGAGAGAACCCCGGTGGCCCCGGGGAGCTGTTTTTT	TRBJ2-2	TRBV12-3/TRBV12-4	few	NA
CSASLAGGPNEQFF	TGCAGTGCTAGTCTAGCGGGGGGGCCCAATGAGCAGTTCTTC	TRBJ2-1	TRBV20-1	few	TRBD2
CASSLGLGGSTDTQYF	TGTGCCAGCAGTCTGGGACTAGGGGGGAGTACAGATACGCAGTATTTT	TRBJ2-3	TRBV12-3/TRBV12-4	few	TRBD2
CASSSGTAHLRPLHF	TGTGCCAGCAGTTCCGGGACAGCTCACTTGAGGCCCCTCCACTTT	TRBJ1-6	TRBV7-2	NA	TRBD1
CASSTGPRGWGNTIYF	TGTGCCAGCAGTACCGGGCCGAGAGGCTGGGGAAACACCATATATTTT	TRBJ1-3	TRBV12-3/TRBV12-4	NA	NA
CASSLRAGGSYNEQFF	TGTGCCAGCTCTCTAAGGGCGGGCGGCTCCTACAATGAGCAGTTCTTC	TRBJ2-1	TRBV9	few	NA
CASSQERLSGRYNEQFF	TGCGCCAGCAGCCAAGAAAGACTGAGCGGGCGATACAATGAGCAGTTCTTC	TRBJ2-1	TRBV4-3	many	NA
CASREDRPINQPQHF	TGTGCCAGCAGAGAAGACAGACCAATCAATCAGCCCCAGCATTTT	TRBJ1-5	TRBV12-3/TRBV12-4	NA	NA
CATSEGLDNEQFF	TGTGCCACCAGTGAGGGACTCGACAATGAGCAGTTCTTC	TRBJ2-1	TRBV24-1	NA	NA
CASSEALLTDTQYF	TGTGCCAGCAGTGAAGCGCTCCTTACAGATACGCAGTATTTT	TRBJ2-3	TRBV2	NA	NA
CASSLDRAPGNTIYF	TGCGCCAGCAGTCTCGACAGGGCACCCGGAAACACCATATATTTT	TRBJ1-3	TRBV5-1	NA	TRBD1
CASSPPRGRMNTEAFF	TGTGCCAGCAGCCCACCCAGGGGGCGCATGAACACTGAAGCTTTCTTT	TRBJ1-1	TRBV11-3	NA	TRBD1
CASRQVREQFF	TGTGCCAGCCGACAGGTGAGAGAGCAGTTCTTC	TRBJ2-1	TRBV6-2/TRBV6-3	few	NA
CSALTGWNTEAFF	TGCAGTGCTTTGACAGGTTGGAACACTGAAGCTTTCTTT	TRBJ1-1	TRBV20-1	NA	NA
CSAPLHSYEQYF	TGCAGTGCTCCGTTACATAGCTACGAGCAGTACTTC	TRBJ2-7	TRBV20-1	NA	NA
CASSQSSYNEQFF	TGTGCCAGCAGCCAGAGCTCCTACAATGAGCAGTTCTTC	TRBJ2-1	TRBV7-9	many	NA
CASSLKRTVRFYEQYF	TGCGCCAGCAGCCTCAAAAGGACAGTTCGCTTCTACGAGCAGTACTTC	TRBJ2-7	TRBV4-1	NA	NA